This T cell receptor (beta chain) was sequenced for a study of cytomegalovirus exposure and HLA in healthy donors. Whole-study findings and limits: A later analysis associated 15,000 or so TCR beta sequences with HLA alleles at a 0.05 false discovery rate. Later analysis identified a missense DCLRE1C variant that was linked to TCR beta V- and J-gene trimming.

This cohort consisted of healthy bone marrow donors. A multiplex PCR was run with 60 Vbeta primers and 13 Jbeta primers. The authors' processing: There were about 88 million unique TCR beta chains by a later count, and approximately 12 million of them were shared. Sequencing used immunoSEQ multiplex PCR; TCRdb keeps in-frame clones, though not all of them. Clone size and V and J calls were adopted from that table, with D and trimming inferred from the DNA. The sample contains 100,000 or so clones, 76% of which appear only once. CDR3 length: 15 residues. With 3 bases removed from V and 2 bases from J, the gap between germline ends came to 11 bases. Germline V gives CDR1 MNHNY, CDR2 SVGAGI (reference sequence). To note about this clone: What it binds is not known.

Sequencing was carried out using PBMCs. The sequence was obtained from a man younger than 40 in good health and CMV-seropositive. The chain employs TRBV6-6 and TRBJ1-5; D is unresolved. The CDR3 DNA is TGTGCCAGCAGTTATCCCGGTCGGGGCAATCAGCCCCAGCATTTT. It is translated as CASSYPGRGNQPQHF.